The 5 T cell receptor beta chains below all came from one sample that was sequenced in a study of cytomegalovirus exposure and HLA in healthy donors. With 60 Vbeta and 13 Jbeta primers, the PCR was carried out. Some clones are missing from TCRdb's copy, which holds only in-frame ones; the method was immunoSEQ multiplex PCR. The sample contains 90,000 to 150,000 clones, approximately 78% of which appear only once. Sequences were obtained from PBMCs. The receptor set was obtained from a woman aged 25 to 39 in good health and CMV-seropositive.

The CDR3 here is CASRDTEQGRKYF. The CDR3 nucleotides read TGTGCCAGCAGGGATACCGAACAGGGGAGGAAGTATTTT. The genes are TRBV2 and TRBJ2-3; TRBD1 is a possible D gene (7 bases). Looked up from germline, CDR1 is SNHLY and CDR2 is FYNNEI. V lost 6 bases and J 13 bases, leaving 20 bases between the germline ends. The CDR3 totals 13 residues. The variable domain in full, with the rest retrieved from reference TRBV2 and TRBJ2-3, is EPEVTQTPSHQVTQMGQEVILRCVPISNHLYFYWYRQILGQKVEFLVSFYNNEISEKSEIFDDQFSVERPDGSNFTLKIRSTKLEDSAMYFCASRDTEQGRKYFGPGTRLTVL.

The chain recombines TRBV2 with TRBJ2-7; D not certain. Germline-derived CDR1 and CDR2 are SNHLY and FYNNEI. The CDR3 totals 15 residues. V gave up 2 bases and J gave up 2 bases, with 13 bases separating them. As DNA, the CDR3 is TGTGCCAGCAGTGAAATGAGCCCTCGTACCTACGAGCAGTACTTC. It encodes CASSEMSPRTYEQYF. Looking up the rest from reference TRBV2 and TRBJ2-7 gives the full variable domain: EPEVTQTPSHQVTQMGQEVILRCVPISNHLYFYWYRQILGQKVEFLVSFYNNEISEKSEIFDDQFSVERPDGSNFTLKIRSTKLEDSAMYFCASSEMSPRTYEQYFGPGTRLTVT.

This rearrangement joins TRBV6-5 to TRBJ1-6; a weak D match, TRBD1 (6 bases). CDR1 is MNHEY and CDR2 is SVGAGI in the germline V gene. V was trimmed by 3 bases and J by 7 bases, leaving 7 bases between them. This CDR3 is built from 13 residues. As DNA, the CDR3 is TGTGCCAGCAGTTATGGGACAAATTCACCCCTCCACTTT. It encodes CASSYGTNSPLHF.

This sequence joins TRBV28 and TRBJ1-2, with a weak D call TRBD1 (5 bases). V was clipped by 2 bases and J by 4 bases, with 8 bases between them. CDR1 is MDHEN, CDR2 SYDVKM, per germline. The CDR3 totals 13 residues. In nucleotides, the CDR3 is TGTGCCAGCAGTTTACAGGGAAGCTATGGCTACACCTTC. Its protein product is CASSLQGSYGYTF.

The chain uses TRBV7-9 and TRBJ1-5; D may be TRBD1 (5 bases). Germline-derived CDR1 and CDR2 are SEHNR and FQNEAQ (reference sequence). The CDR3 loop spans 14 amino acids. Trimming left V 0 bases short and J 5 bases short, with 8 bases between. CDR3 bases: TGTGCCAGCAGCTTAGCAGGGGTCTATCAGCCCCAGCATTTT. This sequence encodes CASSLAGVYQPQHF.